This T cell receptor (beta chain) was documented in a study of blood T cell repertoires in COVID-19. Assay used: immunoSEQ multiplex PCR; TCRdb lists only in-frame clones, some missing. The table includes 250,000 or so clones, around nine tenths detected once. Specimen: PBMCs or T cells enriched from blood (not recorded which). The TCR originated in a woman aged 25 to 39 who had been exposed to COVID-19.

The CDR3 DNA sequence: TGCGCCAGCAGCCATGCAACAGGGATGAACACTGAAGCTTTCTTT. The encoded protein is CASSHATGMNTEAFF. The chain employs TRBV4-1 and TRBJ1-1; D may be TRBD1 (6 bases). The ends were cut back, 3 bases at V and 0 bases at J, with 11 bases in the middle. The CDR3 contains 15 residues. Germline V lookup: CDR1 MGHRA, CDR2 YSYEKL.